The T cell receptor (beta chain) described here comes from a study of blood T cell repertoires in COVID-19. Study-level information: Acute-phase and convalescent COVID-19 samples originated in the United States, Italy and Spain. T cells, B-cell-depleted T cells, or PBMCs supplied cDNA or gDNA.

Trimming removed 5 bases from V and 9 bases from J, with 13 bases in between. The CDR3 spans 12 residues. In the authors' workflow: It was from reference gene primer amplification that nucleated cell counts were estimated. This table comes from immunoSEQ multiplex PCR, and its TCRdb copy is limited to in-frame clones, with some not included. The D gene and trimming were derived from the DNA, and the V and J assignments and clone size from that table. The sample comprises 150,000 to 200,000 clones, roughly 84% of which are singletons, and roughly 9% rests with the top ten. The source material was peripheral blood. V usage is TRBV12-3 or TRBV12-4 and J usage is TRBJ2-5, with a weak D call TRBD1 (6 bases). The source is a woman at least 80 years old with active or convalescent COVID-19. The CDR3 sequence: CASSGQNRAQYF. The CDR3 coding sequence is TGTGCCAGCAGTGGACAGAACCGGGCCCAGTACTTC.